This section outlines one TCR beta chain sequence together with its context. What it binds is unknown. This sample is part of a study of cytomegalovirus exposure and HLA in healthy donors. Study findings and constraints: After further analysis at a later stage, around 17,000 TCR beta sequences were associated with HLA alleles at 0.05 false discovery rate. For presence/absence analyses, sequencing depth was assumed to be roughly uniform across donors.

Primers included in the PCR were 60 Vbeta and 13 Jbeta primers. The data were produced by immunoSEQ multiplex PCR, yet TCRdb's version contains in-frame clones alone and is incomplete. The table gives about 120,000 clones; the top ten clones make up around 3.6% of it. Sequenced sample: PBMCs. The TCR originated in a man between 18 and 29 years old in good health and CMV-seronegative.

The DNA of the CDR3 is TGTGCCACCAGCCCGACAGGGGGGAATGAAAAACTGTTTTTT. Translated: CATSPTGGNEKLFF. V and J are TRBV15 and TRBJ1-4, with 9 bases matching TRBD1. The CDR3 totals 14 residues. Germline CDR1 is LNHNV and CDR2 is YYDKDF (reference sequence). Trimming cost V 5 bases and J 5 bases; bases outside gene matches: 3.